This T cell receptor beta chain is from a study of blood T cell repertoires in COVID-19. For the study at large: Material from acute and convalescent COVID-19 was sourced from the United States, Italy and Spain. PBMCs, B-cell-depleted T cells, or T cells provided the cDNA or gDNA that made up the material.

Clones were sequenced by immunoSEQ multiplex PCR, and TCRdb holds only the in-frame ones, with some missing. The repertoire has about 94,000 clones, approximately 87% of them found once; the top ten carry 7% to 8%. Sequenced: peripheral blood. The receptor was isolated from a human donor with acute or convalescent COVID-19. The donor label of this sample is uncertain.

The CDR3 sequence: CASSTPRQGATGELFF. DNA for the CDR3: TGTGCCAGCAGCACCCCGCGGCAGGGGGCCACCGGGGAGCTGTTTTTT. This chain uses TRBV5-4 with TRBJ2-2; 8 bases agree with TRBD1. The V gene's germline CDR1 is SGHNT and CDR2 YYREEE (reference sequence). Trimming removed 4 bases from V and 4 bases from J; junction bases left unmatched: 9. This CDR3 has 16 amino acids.